This T cell receptor beta chain stems from a study of siplizumab effects on memory and regulatory T cells. Trimming removed 0 bases from V and 2 bases from J, with 5 bases in between. Germline V gives CDR1 SGDLS, CDR2 YYNGEE. The CDR3 spans 14 residues. Measured with immunoSEQ multiplex PCR; TCRdb has only the in-frame clones, and not every one. The sample contains under 95,000 clones, nearly 95% of which appear only once. Details on this clone: Its matching antigen is unknown. This same CDR3 is encoded by further DNA sequences in the sample.

Findings of the study overall: Siplizumab conditions gave an average of approximately 70% Treg-derived mappable alloreactive CD4+ clones, versus about 30% for controls. The authors could not assign a naive or memory phenotype to roughly 75-96% of proliferating CD4+ or CD8+ clones.

V and J are TRBV9 and TRBJ2-2; D not certain. Sequencing was performed on non-Treg CD4+ T cells sorted from blood. The TCR sequence derives from a human donor in good health. The CDR3 loop is CASSVAQNTGELFF. The CDR3 bases are TGTGCCAGCAGCGTAGCCCAAAACACCGGGGAGCTGTTTTTT.